These 21 T cell receptor beta chains were all obtained from the same sample, sequenced in a study of blood T cell repertoires in COVID-19. Clones were read by immunoSEQ multiplex PCR, and TCRdb kept only the in-frame ones, dropping some. The table records approximately 270,000 clones, almost 90% of them present only once. Sequencing used peripheral blood. The receptors originated from a man aged 80 or over with acute or convalescent COVID-19.

This clone was seen once. The same CDR3 is also encoded by other DNA sequences in this sample. The V call is TRBV6-5, the J call TRBJ1-1; D possibly corresponds to TRBD1 (5 bases). CDR1 and CDR2 (germline): MNHEY, SVGAGI. This CDR3 contains 14 residues. Trimming cost V 2 bases and J 1 base, with 8 bases left between them. The CDR3 bases are TGTGCCAGCAGTTACCGTCAGGGGAACACTGAAGCTTTCTTT. Encoded protein: CASSYRQGNTEAFF.

The V call is TRBV2, the J call TRBJ1-2, with no clear D. From germline, CDR1 is SNHLY and CDR2 FYNNEI. This CDR3 is 14 amino acids long. Trimming removed 1 base from V and 6 bases from J, with 12 bases in between. The CDR3: CASSEEVRKDGYTF. The CDR3 coding sequence is TGTGCCAGCAGTGAAGAGGTCAGGAAGGATGGCTACACCTTC.

The chain couples TRBV28 to TRBJ2-1, with a weak D call TRBD2 (5 bases). V lost 6 bases to trimming and J lost 5 bases, with 14 bases between them. This CDR3 contains 14 residues. The germline gives CDR1 MDHEN, CDR2 SYDVKM. The CDR3 region has the DNA TGTGCCAGCAGAAGGGCGGGCGGCAACAATGAGCAGTTCTTC. Encoded protein: CASRRAGGNNEQFF.

The J gene is TRBJ2-1, the V gene TRBV18; 7 nucleotides match TRBD2. The ends lost 0 bases at V and 0 bases at J; junction bases unmatched: 2. The CDR3 extends over 16 amino acids. From germline, CDR1 is KGHSH and CDR2 LQKENI. Written as DNA, the CDR3 is TGTGCCAGCTCACCACCGGTAGCGGGCTCCTACAATGAGCAGTTCTTC. Translating gives CASSPPVAGSYNEQFF.

This chain uses TRBV6-5 with TRBJ1-2, with TRBD1 matching 8 bases. The V segment lost 6 bases and the J segment 8 bases; nucleotides outside the gene matches: 14. The CDR3 length is 15 residues. In germline, CDR1 is MNHEY, CDR2 SVGAGI. The CDR3 sequence: CASSLRSTGARGYTF. In DNA form, the CDR3 reads TGTGCCAGCAGCCTACGTTCGACAGGGGCCAGGGGCTACACCTTC.

The V and J genes are TRBV28 and TRBJ1-5; 11 positions agree with TRBD1. The trim removed 5 bases at V and 4 bases at J, leaving 10 bases unmatched. This CDR3 comprises 17 residues. Germline values: CDR1 MDHEN, CDR2 SYDVKM. The CDR3 coding sequence is TGTGCCAGCAGTCTAGTTCCGGGGACAGGGGGGAATCAGCCCCAGCATTTT. Protein: CASSLVPGTGGNQPQHF.

V is TRBV4-2 and J is TRBJ2-7; 13 bases map to TRBD2. This CDR3 has 15 residues. V was clipped by 4 bases and J by 6 bases; unmatched bases: 6. Germline assignment: CDR1 LGHNA and CDR2 YNFKEQ. In DNA, the CDR3 is TGTGCCAGCAGCCGGACTAGCGGGAGTACCTTCGAGCAGTACTTC. Translation gives CASSRTSGSTFEQYF.

This clone was observed a single time. The chain uses TRBV4-3 and TRBJ2-4; 11 bases are shared with TRBD2. CDR3 size: 17 residues. V lost 0 bases to trimming and J lost 0 bases; unmatched junction nucleotides: 1. The germline gives CDR1 LGHNA, CDR2 YSLEER. CDR3 DNA: TGCGCCAGCAGCCAAGAGACTAGCGGGGTAGCCAAAAACATTCAGTACTTC. Translation: CASSQETSGVAKNIQYF.

V is TRBV15 and J is TRBJ2-7, with D perhaps matching TRBD2 (8 bases). This CDR3 is 20 amino acids long. Deletions cut 0 bases from V and 5 bases from J, with 29 bases between. Germline loops: CDR1 LNHNV, CDR2 YYDKDF (reference sequence). The CDR3 loop reads CATSRDFWDSLRAGADEQYF. Written as DNA, the CDR3 is TGTGCCACCAGCAGAGATTTTTGGGACAGTCTTAGAGCGGGAGCAGACGAGCAGTACTTC.

The rearrangement uses TRBV18 and TRBJ2-3; D remains unclear. V dropped 5 bases and J dropped 4 bases, with 19 bases sitting between them. Germline-derived CDR1 and CDR2 are KGHSH and LQKENI. There are 16 residues in the CDR3. The CDR3, as DNA: TGTGCCAGCTCATTAAACGGTGGTAATTCGGCAGATACGCAGTATTTT. This codes for CASSLNGGNSADTQYF. The variable domain in full, completed from reference TRBV18 and TRBJ2-3, reads NAGVMQNPRHLVRRRGQEARLRCSPMKGHSHVYWYRQLPEEGLKFMVYLQKENIIDESGMPKERFSAEFPKEGPSILRIQQVVRGDSAAYFCASSLNGGNSADTQYFGPGTRLTVL.

The J gene is TRBJ1-4, the V gene TRBV4-2, with 11 bases identical to TRBD1. CDR3 length equals 18 residues. Germline V gives CDR1 LGHNA, CDR2 YNFKEQ. Trimming removed 5 bases from V and 4 bases from J; junction bases left unmatched: 12. The CDR3 nucleotides are TGTGCCAGCAGCGAAGGACAGGGGGCTCGGGTGGGTAATGAAAAACTGTTTTTT. Translation: CASSEGQGARVGNEKLFF.

The chain recombines TRBV3-1 (or the pseudogene TRBV3-2) with TRBJ2-6, with 8 bases lining up with TRBD2. V dropped 6 bases and J dropped 0; count of bases not matched to a gene: 10. CDR1 is LGHDT and CDR2 is YNNKEL in the germline V gene (reference sequence). The CDR3 loop spans 18 amino acids. The DNA of the CDR3 is TGTGCCAGCAGTCGGGGGGGCCATTCTCTCTCTGGGGCCAACGTCCTGACTTTC. The encoded protein is CASSRGGHSLSGANVLTF.

The rearrangement uses TRBV28 and TRBJ1-4, with D perhaps TRBD1 (6 bases). This CDR3 spans 15 amino acids. Germline CDR1 reads MDHEN; CDR2 reads SYDVKM. With 0 bases removed from V and 8 bases from J, the gap between germline ends came to 13 bases. The CDR3 coding sequence is TGTGCCAGCAGTTTATGGGGGGCAAGTCAAGAAAAACTGTTTTTT. Amino acid sequence: CASSLWGASQEKLFF. The variable domain in full, with the rest retrieved from reference TRBV28 and TRBJ1-4, is DVKVTQSSRYLVKRTGEKVFLECVQDMDHENMFWYRQDPGLGLRLIYFSYDVKMKEKGDIPEGYSVSREKKERFSLILESASTNQTSMYLCASSLWGASQEKLFFGSGTQLSVL.

Remarks on this clone: At the DNA level, this CDR3 is encoded by other sequences in the same sample as well. The chain combines TRBV7-9 with TRBJ1-1; a possible D gene is TRBD1 (5 bases). Trimming cost V 5 bases and J 1 base, with 8 bases left between them. The CDR3 contains 13 residues. From germline, CDR1 is SEHNR and CDR2 FQNEAQ (reference sequence). The CDR3 nucleotides read TGTGCCAGCAGCCTACAGGAGAACACTGAAGCTTTCTTT. Amino acid sequence: CASSLQENTEAFF.

This chain joins TRBV6-6 and TRBJ1-1; D unclear. The CDR3 sequence is 11 residues long. In germline, CDR1 is MNHNY, CDR2 SVGAGI (reference sequence). The CDR3 loop reads CATRGNTEAFF. The CDR3 nucleotides are TGTGCTACCCGAGGGAACACTGAAGCTTTCTTT.

The rearrangement uses TRBV27 and TRBJ2-7; TRBD2 might be the D (5 bases). Germline V gene lookup returns CDR1 MNHEY and CDR2 SMNVEV (reference sequence). The CDR3 extends over 13 amino acids. V lost 4 bases and J 3 bases, leaving 10 bases between the germline ends. The DNA for the CDR3 is TGTGCCAGCAGTTCGGACGGGGACTACGAGCAGTACTTC. This encodes CASSSDGDYEQYF.

This clone was picked up one time. The gene calls are TRBV7-2 and TRBJ1-2; a possible D gene is TRBD1 (6 bases). Trimming took 5 bases from V and 7 from J, leaving 14 bases between them. The CDR3 covers 13 residues. The germline gives CDR1 SGHTA, CDR2 FQGNSA. This CDR3 reads CASSPNRDRGYTF. In nucleotides, the CDR3 is TGTGCCAGCAGCCCGAACAGGGATCGTGGCTACACCTTC.

The table lists this clone with a count of one. V is TRBV7-2 and J is TRBJ1-2; D is unclear. Per germline, CDR1 SGHTA and CDR2 FQGNSA. With 1 base removed from V and 4 bases from J, the gap between germline ends came to 7 bases. CDR3 length: 13 residues. In nucleotides, the CDR3 is TGTGCCAGCAGCTTAGAGCAGGCCTATGGCTACACCTTC. It is translated as CASSLEQAYGYTF.

The chain combines TRBV3-1 (or the pseudogene TRBV3-2) with TRBJ2-5; the D is unclear. CDR3 length equals 13 residues. The germline V and J ends were trimmed by 3 bases and 4 bases, with 9 bases remaining between them. Germline CDR1 reads LGHDT; CDR2 reads YNNKEL (reference sequence). CDR3 coding DNA: TGTGCCAGCAGCCAGGTCTTGAGAGAGACCCAGTACTTC. This sequence encodes CASSQVLRETQYF.

This chain joins TRBV19 and TRBJ1-1, with D possibly matching TRBD1 (6 bases). The CDR3 is 13 residues long. CDR1 LNHDA and CDR2 SQIVND come from the germline V gene (reference sequence). Trimming cost V 6 bases and J 2 bases, with 10 bases left between them. CDR3 loop: CASRPQGNTEAFF. As DNA, the CDR3 is TGTGCCAGTAGACCACAGGGAAACACTGAAGCTTTCTTT.

The gene calls are TRBV2 and TRBJ2-5, with 7 bases identical to TRBD1. CDR1 and CDR2 (germline): SNHLY, FYNNEI. The V gene end was trimmed by 6 bases and the J gene end by 5 bases; junction bases not matched to a gene: 12. CDR3 length equals 15 residues. The CDR3 loop is CASRATGAYGETQYF. CDR3 bases: TGTGCCAGCAGAGCTACAGGGGCCTATGGGGAGACCCAGTACTTC.